The present T cell receptor beta chain was sequenced within a study of CD8+CD57+ T cells in acquired aplastic anemia. Across the study: In CD4+ cells, healthy donors produced an average of around 9.9 million reads. Study results and limitations: Patients showed no significant difference from controls in CD8+ Simpson's diversity. Patients and controls turned out to have 25 to 35 CD8+ CDR3 sequences in common.

Germline V gene lookup returns CDR1 SGHTA and CDR2 FQGNSA. The CDR3 extends over 14 amino acids. Trimming took 2 bases from V and 2 from J, leaving 9 bases between them. Remarks on this clonotype: The antigen remains unidentified.

TCR beta VDJ and CDR3 profiling used genomic DNA as template. TCRdb called the reads again in MiXCR, with one record for every CDR3 protein. The table includes 150,000 or so distinct CDR3 sequences, 60% to 70% detected once. Input material: sorted CD4+, CD8+, or CD8+CD57+ T cells (not recorded which) from PBMCs. The chain combines TRBV7-2 with TRBJ1-2, with D unclear. The clonotype was recovered from a human donor in good health. The CDR3 nucleotides are TGTGCCAGCAGCTTAACCCCAGTGAACTATGGCTACACCTTC. It yields the protein CASSLTPVNYGYTF.